This entry is about one TCR beta chain. The sample is drawn from a study of blood T cell repertoires in COVID-19. Looking at the study overall: Samples taken during acute and convalescent COVID-19 were collected in the United States, Italy and Spain. Sources were T cells, B-cell-depleted T cells, or PBMCs; the material itself was cDNA or gDNA.

The method was immunoSEQ multiplex PCR; TCRdb's version includes in-frame clones alone and lacks a portion of them. The sample carries about 310,000 clones, 85% to 90% recorded once. Specimen: peripheral blood. The receptor was isolated from a woman aged 25 to 45 with COVID-19, enrolled during active disease.

The CDR3 DNA follows: TGTGCCAGCTCACCAACGCTAGCGGGAGAGGGAGATACGCAGTATTTT. Amino acid sequence: CASSPTLAGEGDTQYF. The gene calls are TRBV18 and TRBJ2-3, with 10 bases aligning to TRBD2. The germline gives CDR1 KGHSH, CDR2 LQKENI. The CDR3 contains 16 residues. V shed 2 bases, J shed 5 bases, and the junction held 7 bases outside the gene matches.